These T cell receptor beta chains were read from a single sample in a study of T cell repertoires in cytomegalovirus infection. Via MiXCR, TCRdb re-called the reads, giving one row per CDR3 protein. This sample has around 800,000 distinct CDR3 sequences, with roughly 33% found just once. For these TCRs, the target antigens are not known. The source material was cultured CD8+ T cells from PBMCs, sampled from culture after CMV antigen stimulation. All receptors derive from a human donor in good health (CMV status not recorded). Some clones in this sample may be carry-over from other donors' samples. The CDR3 runs from the conserved cysteine through the conserved F or W. A D gene is named only where the DNA matches it firmly. Where a row states a size, it is once, few, many or the class of an expanded clone; other rows omit it.

V gene,clone size,J gene,D gene,CDR3 protein,CDR3 DNA
TRBV29-1,once,TRBJ2-3,-,CSVEPRGGGTDTQYF,TGCAGCGTTGAGCCGAGGGGGGGGGGCACAGATACGCAGTATTTT
TRBV4-1,few,TRBJ2-6,-,CASSQNRGSGANVLTF,TGCGCCAGCAGCCAAAATCGGGGCTCTGGGGCCAACGTCCTGACTTTC
TRBV27,-,TRBJ2-7,-,CASSLSRGEFYEQYF,TGTGCCAGCAGTTTATCCAGGGGCGAGTTCTACGAGCAGTACTTC
TRBV7-2,many,TRBJ2-3,-,CASSVDLGDTQYF,TGTGCCAGCAGCGTGGATCTGGGGGATACGCAGTATTTT
TRBV10-3,-,TRBJ1-3,-,CAISGQSSGNTIYF,TGTGCCATCAGTGGGCAAAGCTCTGGAAACACCATATATTTT
TRBV7-6,-,TRBJ2-1,-,CASTPKGGGSYNEQFF,TGTGCCAGCACCCCTAAAGGGGGGGGGTCCTACAATGAGCAGTTCTTC
TRBV7-9,-,TRBJ1-2,-,CASSPPQVVSGYTF,TGTGCCAGCAGCCCCCCTCAGGTGGTTAGCGGCTACACCTTC
TRBV19,-,TRBJ2-2,-,CASSIGEGVTGELFF,TGTGCCAGTAGTATTGGGGAGGGGGTCACCGGGGAGCTGTTTTTT
TRBV9,-,TRBJ1-1,-,CASSVKSLMNTEAFF,TGTGCCAGCAGCGTGAAGAGCCTGATGAACACTGAAGCTTTCTTT
TRBV7-9,few,TRBJ2-5,TRBD2,CASSLQLAGAQETQYF,TGTGCCAGCAGCTTACAACTAGCGGGGGCCCAAGAGACCCAGTACTTC
TRBV20-1,once,TRBJ1-3,-,CSARGPPETGSGNTIYF,TGCAGTGCTAGAGGACCCCCCGAGACAGGTTCTGGAAACACCATATATTTT
TRBV28,few,TRBJ2-1,-,CASSPGGEAYNEQFF,TGTGCCAGCAGTCCAGGTGGGGAAGCCTACAATGAGCAGTTCTTC
TRBV6-5,-,TRBJ1-2,TRBD1,CASSLSAQGVRPNYGYTF,TGTGCCAGCAGCCTATCCGCTCAGGGGGTCCGCCCTAACTATGGCTACACCTTC
TRBV19,-,TRBJ2-3,-,CASSSIDGKSSTDTQYF,TGTGCCAGTAGTTCCATTGACGGAAAATCTAGCACAGATACGCAGTATTTT
TRBV6-1,-,TRBJ2-3,-,CASTGGKSTDTQYF,TGTGCCAGCACCGGAGGGAAAAGCACAGATACGCAGTATTTT
TRBV7-9,many,TRBJ2-3,TRBD2,CASSLGLAGTDTQYF,TGTGCCAGCAGCTTAGGACTAGCGGGCACAGATACGCAGTATTTT
TRBV29-1,-,TRBJ2-7,-,CSVVDTFSYEQYF,TGCAGCGTCGTGGACACATTCTCCTACGAGCAGTACTTC
TRBV6-2/TRBV6-3,few,TRBJ2-3,-,CASSYAEDTQYF,TGTGCCAGCAGTTACGCCGAAGATACGCAGTATTTT
TRBV19,-,TRBJ1-4,-,CASSLWVATNEKLFF,TGTGCCAGTTCTCTCTGGGTCGCAACTAATGAAAAACTGTTTTTT
TRBV12-3/TRBV12-4,-,TRBJ1-6,-,CASSTRTNNSPLHF,TGTGCCAGCAGTACTAGGACGAATAATTCACCCCTCCACTTT